This T cell receptor beta chain originates from a study of shared clonotypes between healthy human individuals. Notes on this clone: The same CDR3 can be traced to other DNA sequences in this sample.

Assay used: immunoSEQ multiplex PCR; TCRdb lists only in-frame clones, some missing. Of 850,000 to 1,200,000 clones listed, more than 60% are singletons. Germline V gives CDR1 MNHEY, CDR2 SVGAGI. The CDR3 covers 13 residues. Trimming pared 0 bases from V and 3 bases from J, leaving 6 bases between. The chain uses TRBV6-5 and TRBJ2-7, with no clear D. The sequenced sample consisted of memory CD4+ T cells sorted from blood. Subset specified: CD45RA-negative fraction. The source is a man aged 18 to 29 in good health. CDR3 residues: CASSYSLNYEQYF. CDR3 coding DNA: TGTGCCAGCAGTTACTCCCTAAACTACGAGCAGTACTTC.